These 10 T cell receptor beta chains came from one sample sequenced in a study of OX40 agonist ivuxolimab in advanced cancers. Receptor amplification or capture employed the immunoSEQ multiplex PCR assay. The table was pulled from immuneACCESS by TCRdb, which kept in-frame rearrangements only. Such tables lose some clones; where checked, under half of the loss comes from unresolved V genes, and the rest has no known cause. The sample table records tens of thousands of clones; approximately 91% of these occur just once. The ten largest clones represent about 0.77% of the sample. Sample: CD4+ or CD8+ T cells sorted from blood, taken in a trial of the OX40 agonist ivuxolimab. The receptor source for this set is an adult with an advanced solid tumor such as melanoma, head and neck, liver or kidney cancer.

This clone was counted between two and nine times. Germline is not matched at one junction end, which may reflect a read error. The gene calls are TRBV30 and TRBJ1-2, with D unresolved. Looked up from germline, CDR1 is GTSNPN and CDR2 is SVGIG (reference sequence). The CDR3 has 11 residues. In DNA, the CDR3 is TGTGCCTGGAGTGTATTGGAGGGCGTTTCCTTC. As protein: CAWSVLEGVSF. Full variable domain (rest looked up from reference TRBV30 and TRBJ1-2): SQTIHQWPATLVQPVGSPLSLECTVEGTSNPNLYWYRQAAGRGLQLLFYSVGIGQISSEVPQNLSASRPQDRQFILSSKKLLLSDSGFYLCAWSVLEGVSFGSGTRLTVV.

The chain couples TRBV6-6 to TRBJ1-1; D is perhaps TRBD1 (6 bases). The germline V gene has CDR1 MNHNY and CDR2 SVGAGI (reference sequence). This CDR3 is 12 amino acids long. V lost 5 bases, J lost 8 bases, and 12 bases lay in between. The CDR3, as DNA: TGTGCCAGCAGTGATGACAGGCCCGAAGCTTTCTTT. Translation: CASSDDRPEAFF.

The chain uses TRBV18 and TRBJ2-7; TRBD2 is a possible D gene (6 bases). V was clipped by 2 bases and J by 5 bases, with 16 bases between them. Germline lookup yields CDR1 KGHSH and CDR2 LQKENI. The CDR3 runs to 15 residues. CDR3 sequence reads: CASSPSPIGGDEQYF. CDR3 bases: TGTGCCAGCTCACCATCACCAATTGGAGGGGACGAGCAGTACTTC.

CDR3 DNA sequence: TGTGCCAGCAGAGCGACAGGGTATCCCCTGGATACGCAGTATTTT. This gives the protein CASRATGYPLDTQYF. This rearrangement joins TRBV6-5 to TRBJ2-3; 7 bases fit TRBD1. CDR1 MNHEY and CDR2 SVGAGI come from the germline V gene. The CDR3 has 15 residues. Unmatched junction bases numbered 12, after V lost 6 bases and J lost 6 bases.

V gene TRBV7-2 combines with J gene TRBJ1-4; 9 nucleotides match TRBD1. This CDR3 is 14 amino acids long. The germline V gene has CDR1 SGHTA and CDR2 FQGNSA. V gave up 5 bases and J gave up 6 bases; unmatched junction bases: 4. The chain's CDR3 is CASSQDRGYEKLFF. As DNA, the CDR3 is TGTGCCAGCAGCCAAGACAGGGGGTATGAAAAACTGTTTTTT. The complete variable domain, with remaining parts taken from reference TRBV7-2 and TRBJ1-4, reads GAGVSQSPSNKVTEKGKDVELRCDPISGHTALYWYRQSLGQGLEFLIYFQGNSAPDKSGLPSDRFSAERTGGSVSTLTIQRTQQEDSAVYLCASSQDRGYEKLFFGSGTQLSVL.

The V call is TRBV2, the J call TRBJ1-2; TRBD1 matches 12 bases. Germline V CDR1 and CDR2: SNHLY, FYNNEI. CDR3 length: 14 residues. V shed 8 bases, J shed 5 bases, and the junction held 6 bases outside the gene matches. For the CDR3, the DNA is TGTGCCAGCGGGGGACAGGGGGCGGGTTATGGCTACACCTTC. This gives the protein CASGGQGAGYGYTF.

The chain uses TRBV7-2 and TRBJ2-7, with 7 positions matching TRBD2. The germline V gene encodes CDR1 SGHTA and CDR2 FQGNSA. V was pared by 5 bases and J by 3 bases, with 13 bases of the junction left unmatched. This CDR3 has 16 amino acids. In DNA form, the CDR3 reads TGTGCCAGCAGCAAAGCAGGACTAGGTGCCCTCTACGAGCAGTACTTC. This gives the protein CASSKAGLGALYEQYF.

This rearrangement joins TRBV5-6 to TRBJ2-2, with D perhaps matching TRBD1 (6 bases). With 2 bases removed from V and 3 bases from J, the gap between germline ends came to 11 bases. CDR1 and CDR2 (germline): SGHDT, YYEEEE. The CDR3 runs 15 residues. DNA for the CDR3: TGTGCCAGCAGCTTACTACAGGGTTACACCGGGGAGCTGTTTTTT. It codes for CASSLLQGYTGELFF.

The chain couples TRBV18 to TRBJ1-6; D ambiguous. V was cut by 2 bases and J by 7 bases, with 12 bases left in between. This CDR3 spans 15 amino acids. Germline CDR1 and CDR2: KGHSH and LQKENI. In nucleotides, the CDR3 is TGTGCCAGCTCACCAGACAAGGCTTCGAATTCACCCCTCCACTTT. Translation: CASSPDKASNSPLHF.

The table lists this clone with a count of one. The chain combines TRBV18 with TRBJ1-2; 8 bases are a match to TRBD1. The CDR3 contains 15 residues. J gave up 4 bases and V 6 bases, and 10 bases lay outside the gene matches. Germline CDR1 and CDR2: KGHSH and LQKENI. CDR3: CASSPTTGTGYGYTF. CDR3 coding DNA: TGTGCCAGCTCTCCCACCACGGGGACAGGCTATGGCTACACCTTC.